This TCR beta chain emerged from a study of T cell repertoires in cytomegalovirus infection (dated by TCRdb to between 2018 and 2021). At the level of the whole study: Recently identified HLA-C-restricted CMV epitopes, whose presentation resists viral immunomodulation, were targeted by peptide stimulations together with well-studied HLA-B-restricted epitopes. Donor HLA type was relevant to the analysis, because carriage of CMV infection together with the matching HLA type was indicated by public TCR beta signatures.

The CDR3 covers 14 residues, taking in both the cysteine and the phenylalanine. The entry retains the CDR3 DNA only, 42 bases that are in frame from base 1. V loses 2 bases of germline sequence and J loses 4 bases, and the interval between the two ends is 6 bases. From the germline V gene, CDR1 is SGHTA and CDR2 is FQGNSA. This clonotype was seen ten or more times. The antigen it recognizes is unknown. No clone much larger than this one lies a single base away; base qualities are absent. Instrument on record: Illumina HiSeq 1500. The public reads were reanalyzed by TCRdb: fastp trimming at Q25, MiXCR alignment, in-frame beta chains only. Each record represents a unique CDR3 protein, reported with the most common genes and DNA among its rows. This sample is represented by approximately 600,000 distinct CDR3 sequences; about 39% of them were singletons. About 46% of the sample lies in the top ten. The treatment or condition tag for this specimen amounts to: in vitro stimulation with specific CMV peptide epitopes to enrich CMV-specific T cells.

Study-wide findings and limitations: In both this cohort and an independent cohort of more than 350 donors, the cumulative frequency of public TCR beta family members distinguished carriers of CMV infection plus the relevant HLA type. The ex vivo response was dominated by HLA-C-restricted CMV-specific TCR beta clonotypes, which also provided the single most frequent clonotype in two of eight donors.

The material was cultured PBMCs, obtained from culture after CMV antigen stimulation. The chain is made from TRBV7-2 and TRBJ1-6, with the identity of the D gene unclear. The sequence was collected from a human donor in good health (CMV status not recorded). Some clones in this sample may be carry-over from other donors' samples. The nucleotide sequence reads TGTGCCAGCAGCTTAACGAGTTATAATTCACCCCTCCACTTT. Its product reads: CASSLTSYNSPLHF.